This TCR beta chain comes out of a study of blood T cells in healthy people across ages. Study at large: Per two T cells, about one barcoded beta molecule was captured through template switching.

Many counts were recorded for this clonotype. Its cognate antigen is unknown. Study observations and caveats: Naive and antigen-experienced cells were not separated, limiting conclusive comparison.

PCR was performed a second time for roughly 7 to 11 cycles using a sample-barcoded 5' primer and a J-beta primer mix. Paired-end reads containing CDR3 totaled no fewer than 2.5 million for each sample. Each CDR3 protein is one row after TCRdb ran MiXCR on the 5' RACE reads. This table has around 850,000 distinct CDR3 sequences, approximately 35% appearing once. The CDR3 runs 14 residues. The V end lost 4 bases, the J end lost 3 bases, and 15 bases lay between the germline ends. Germline assignment: CDR1 DFQATT and CDR2 SNEGSKA (reference sequence). The TCR was taken from a man aged 18 to 29 in good health. The rearrangement joins TRBV20-1 to TRBJ1-1, with D perhaps TRBD1 (6 bases). The sample comprised blood. The CDR3 protein is CSAKDEGVDTEAFF. In DNA form, the CDR3 reads TGCAGTGCTAAGGACGAGGGGGTCGACACTGAAGCTTTCTTT.